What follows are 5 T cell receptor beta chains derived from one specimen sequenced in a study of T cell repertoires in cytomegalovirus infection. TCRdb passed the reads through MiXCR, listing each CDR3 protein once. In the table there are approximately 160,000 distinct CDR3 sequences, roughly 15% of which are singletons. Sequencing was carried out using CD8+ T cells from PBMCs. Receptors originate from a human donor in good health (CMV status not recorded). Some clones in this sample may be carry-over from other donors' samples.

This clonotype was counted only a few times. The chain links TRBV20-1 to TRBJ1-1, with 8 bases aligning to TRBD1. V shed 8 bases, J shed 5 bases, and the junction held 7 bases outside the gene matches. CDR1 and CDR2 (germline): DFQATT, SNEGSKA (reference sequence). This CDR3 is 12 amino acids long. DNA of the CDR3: TGCAGTCCGGGACAGGTCCTTACTGAAGCTTTCTTT. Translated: CSPGQVLTEAFF.

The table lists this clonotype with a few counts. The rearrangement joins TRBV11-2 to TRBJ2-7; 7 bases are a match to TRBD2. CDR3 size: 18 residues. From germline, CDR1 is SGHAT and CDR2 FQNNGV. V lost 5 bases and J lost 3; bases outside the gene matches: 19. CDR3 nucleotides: TGTGCCAGCAGCCCCCACGGGGTGGCGGGAGCGCTTATCTACGAGCAGTACTTC. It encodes CASSPHGVAGALIYEQYF.

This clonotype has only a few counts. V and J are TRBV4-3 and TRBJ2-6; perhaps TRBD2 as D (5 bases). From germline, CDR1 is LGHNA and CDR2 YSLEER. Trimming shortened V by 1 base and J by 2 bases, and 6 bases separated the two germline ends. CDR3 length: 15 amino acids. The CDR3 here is CASSQVRAGANVLTF. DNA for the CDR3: TGCGCCAGCAGCCAAGTGAGGGCTGGGGCCAACGTCCTGACTTTC.

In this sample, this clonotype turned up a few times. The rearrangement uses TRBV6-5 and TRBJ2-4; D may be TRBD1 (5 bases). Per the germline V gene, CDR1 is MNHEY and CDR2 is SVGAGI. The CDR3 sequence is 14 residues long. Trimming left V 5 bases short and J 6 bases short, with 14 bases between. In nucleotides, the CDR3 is TGTGCCAGCAGTCCTCCGACAGAATTAAACATTCAGTACTTC. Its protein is CASSPPTELNIQYF.

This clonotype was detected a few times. CDR3 nucleotide sequence: TGTGCCAGCAGTACTCCCCCCGGGACTAGCGGAATCACAGATACGCAGTATTTT. Residues: CASSTPPGTSGITDTQYF. J is TRBJ2-3 and V is TRBV28; 11 bases agree with TRBD2. The CDR3 contains 18 residues. V trimming: 5 bases; J trimming: 2 bases; junction bases outside the gene matches: 12. CDR1 and CDR2 from the germline V gene are MDHEN and SYDVKM.